This T cell receptor (beta chain) comes out of a study of blood T cell repertoires in COVID-19. Overall study: COVID-19 samples from acute and convalescent phases originated in the United States, Italy and Spain. PBMCs, B-cell-depleted T cells, or T cells were the source of the cDNA or gDNA that made up the material.

The V gene's germline CDR1 is SGHAT and CDR2 FQNNGV. This CDR3 has 14 residues. V was trimmed by 5 bases and J by 6 bases, leaving 14 bases between them. Libraries were prepared by immunoSEQ multiplex PCR; TCRdb keeps only in-frame clonotypes and omits some of them. The sample has around 200,000 clones, about 87% seen once. The sequenced material came from peripheral blood. This rearrangement joins TRBV11-2 to TRBJ1-5; TRBD1 is a possible D gene (6 bases). The TCR originated in a man aged 18-30 years with active or convalescent COVID-19. The DNA of the CDR3 is TGTGCCAGCAGCCCATCAGGGGCGACTCAGCCCCAGCATTTT. This gives the protein CASSPSGATQPQHF.